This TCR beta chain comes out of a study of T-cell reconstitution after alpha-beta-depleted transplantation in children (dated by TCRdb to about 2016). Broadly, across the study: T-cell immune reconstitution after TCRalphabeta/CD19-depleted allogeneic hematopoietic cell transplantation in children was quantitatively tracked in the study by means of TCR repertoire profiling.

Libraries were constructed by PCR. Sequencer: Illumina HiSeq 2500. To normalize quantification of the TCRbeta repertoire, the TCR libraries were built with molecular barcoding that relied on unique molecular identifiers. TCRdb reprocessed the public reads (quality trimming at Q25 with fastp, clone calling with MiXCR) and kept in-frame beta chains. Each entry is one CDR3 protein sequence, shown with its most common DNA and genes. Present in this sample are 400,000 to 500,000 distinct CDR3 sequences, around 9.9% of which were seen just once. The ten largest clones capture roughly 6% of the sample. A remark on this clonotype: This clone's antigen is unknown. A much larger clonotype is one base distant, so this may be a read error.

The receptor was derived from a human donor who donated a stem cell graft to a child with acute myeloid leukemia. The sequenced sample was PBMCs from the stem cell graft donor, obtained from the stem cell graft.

The DNA sequence is as follows: TGCGCCAGCAGCCCGGGACTCCCCCACGAGCAGTACTTC. Translated, it gives CASSPGLPHEQYF. The sequence joins TRBV5-1 to TRBJ2-7; TRBD2 is a possible D gene, resting on 6 matching bases. V loses 4 bases, J loses 5 bases, and the germline ends lie 13 bases apart. From cysteine to phenylalanine, the CDR3 is 13 amino acids long. Of all the DNA, just the CDR3 is kept, 39 bases in frame from base 1. CDR1 and CDR2 were assigned from the germline V gene as SGHRS and YFSETQ.